This TCR beta chain was captured in a study of post-analysis software for immune sequencing data. From germline, CDR1 is MGHRA and CDR2 YSYEKL. The CDR3 is 14 amino acids. In the case of this clonotype: Its antigen is unidentified. A much larger clone is a single base away; this may be a read error.

Libraries were made from TCR beta cDNA, and they carried unique molecular identifiers. About half a million cDNA molecules were recovered from an input of 1 to 10 million T cells. TCRdb re-called the PCR reads with MiXCR, one entry per CDR3 protein. Here the sample spans hundreds of thousands of distinct CDR3 sequences, 30% to 45% being singletons. Study-level points and caveats: Patients with multiple sclerosis recorded significantly lower normalized Chao1 diversity than controls, the study found. About five TRBV segments, including TRBV5-6, TRBV5-1 and TRBV20-1, were more frequent in patients than controls.

The source of this sequence is a girl aged 10 to 17 with multiple sclerosis. The chain uses TRBV4-1 and TRBJ2-3; 11 positions agree with TRBD2. The material sequenced was blood. The CDR3: CAGRLAGYTDTQYF. Here the CDR3 DNA reads TGCGCCGGCAGACTAGCGGGGTACACAGATACGCAGTATTTT.